These 28 T cell receptor beta chains were sequenced from one sample in a study of cytomegalovirus exposure and HLA in healthy donors. Primers included in the PCR were 60 Vbeta and 13 Jbeta primers. Method: immunoSEQ multiplex PCR; TCRdb's copy keeps in-frame clones and lacks some. Of approximately 140,000 clones in the sample, roughly four fifths were seen once. The sequencing sample was made of PBMCs. The origin of the receptors is a man aged 18-30 years in good health and CMV-seropositive.

Written as DNA, the CDR3 is TGCGCCAGCAGCCAAGATACGGCGGGAGAGCACAATGAGCAGTTCTTC. Translated: CASSQDTAGEHNEQFF. V is TRBV4-1 and J is TRBJ2-1, with 7 bases aligning to TRBD2. J gave up 5 bases and V 0 bases, and 7 bases lay outside the gene matches. The CDR3 has 16 amino acids. Germline V gives CDR1 MGHRA, CDR2 YSYEKL.

The chain couples TRBV19 to TRBJ1-2, with unresolved D. The CDR3 is 14 amino acids. Trimming stripped 3 bases from V and 6 bases from J, with 14 bases between. Germline values: CDR1 LNHDA, CDR2 SQIVND (reference sequence). CDR3 DNA: TGTGCCAGTAGTATCGTCCTCTGGAGGGATGGCTACACCTTC. It yields the protein CASSIVLWRDGYTF.

The genes are TRBV7-8 and TRBJ1-1; 9 positions match TRBD1. The CDR3 is made up of 18 amino acids. Germline V lookup: CDR1 SGHVS, CDR2 FQNEAQ. V lost 1 base to trimming and J lost 0 bases; unmatched junction nucleotides: 9. The CDR3 is CASSLEPGRTGVNTEAFF. Here the CDR3 DNA reads TGTGCCAGCAGCTTAGAGCCGGGCAGGACAGGGGTGAACACTGAAGCTTTCTTT. Supplemented by reference TRBV7-8 and TRBJ1-1, the full variable domain reads GAGVSQSPRYKVAKRGQDVALRCDPISGHVSLFWYQQALGQGPEFLTYFQNEAQLDKSGLPSDRFFAERPEGSVSTLKIQRTQQEDSAVYLCASSLEPGRTGVNTEAFFGQGTRLTVV.

Written as DNA, the CDR3 is TGTGCCACCGAGGACAGGGGGGCACCCTACGAGCAGTACTTC. It codes for CATEDRGAPYEQYF. The chain recombines TRBV25-1 with TRBJ2-7, with 10 nucleotides matching TRBD1. Per the germline V gene, CDR1 is MGHDK and CDR2 is SYGVNS. V gave up 10 bases and J gave up 2 bases; unmatched junction bases: 8. The CDR3 runs 14 residues.

Remarks on this clone: This CDR3 is also generated by other DNA sequences in the sample. V gene TRBV27 combines with J gene TRBJ2-7, with 8 nucleotides matching TRBD2. Germline assignment: CDR1 MNHEY and CDR2 SMNVEV (reference sequence). The trim removed 0 bases at V and 4 bases at J, leaving 2 bases unmatched. This CDR3 contains 14 residues. The CDR3 spells CASSLSGGGYEQYF. The CDR3 DNA reads TGTGCCAGCAGTTTATCCGGGGGGGGGTACGAGCAGTACTTC.

This chain uses TRBV5-1 with TRBJ2-3, with a tentative D call TRBD1 (5 bases). The CDR3 spans 14 residues. CDR1 and CDR2 (germline): SGHRS, YFSETQ. V lost 7 bases and J 1 base, leaving 13 bases between the germline ends. In DNA form, the CDR3 reads TGCGCCAGCCAAAGGGGCAGCGGCACAGATACGCAGTATTTT. It is translated as CASQRGSGTDTQYF.

This chain joins TRBV6-6 and TRBJ2-3; 12 nucleotides line up with TRBD2. This CDR3 spans 15 amino acids. CDR1 is MNHNY and CDR2 is SVGAGI in the germline V gene (reference sequence). J was trimmed by 6 bases and V by 2 bases; bases with no gene match: 3. The CDR3 DNA reads as TGTGCCAGCAGTTACCCCGGGACTAGCGGGGATACGCAGTATTTT. This translates into CASSYPGTSGDTQYF.

This sequence joins TRBV5-3 and TRBJ2-7, with 8 nucleotides matching TRBD1. TRBV5-3 is an ORF, and what it does is uncertain. J gave up 0 bases and V 4 bases, and 12 bases lay outside the gene matches. The CDR3 contains 17 residues. This CDR3 reads CARSGKEPGQDSYEQYF. DNA for the CDR3: TGTGCCAGAAGCGGTAAGGAACCGGGACAGGACTCCTACGAGCAGTACTTC.

The chain recombines TRBV28 with TRBJ1-5; the D gene is possibly TRBD1 (6 bases). V lost 6 bases and J lost 5, with 11 bases in between. Germline V gene sequence: CDR1 MDHEN, CDR2 SYDVKM. The CDR3 runs 13 residues. The CDR3 spells CASSLQGHQPQHF. Here the CDR3 DNA reads TGTGCCAGCAGCCTACAGGGTCATCAGCCCCAGCATTTT.

The rearrangement uses TRBV7-2 and TRBJ2-3; 9 bases align to TRBD1. This CDR3 contains 15 residues. J lost 3 bases, V lost 5 bases, and 6 bases had no gene match. CDR1 is SGHTA, CDR2 FQGNSA, per germline. The CDR3 DNA reads as TGTGCCAGCAGCCTGGACAGGGGAAGGACAGATACGCAGTATTTT. Translation: CASSLDRGRTDTQYF. Full variable domain (missing parts from reference TRBV7-2 and TRBJ2-3): GAGVSQSPSNKVTEKGKDVELRCDPISGHTALYWYRQSLGQGLEFLIYFQGNSAPDKSGLPSDRFSAERTGGSVSTLTIQRTQQEDSAVYLCASSLDRGRTDTQYFGPGTRLTVL.

The rearrangement joins TRBV7-2 to TRBJ1-2; D uncertain. The V end was cut by 1 base, the J end by 6 bases, with 12 bases between. The CDR3 consists of 14 residues. The germline CDR1 and CDR2 sequences are SGHTA and FQGNSA. The DNA for the CDR3 is TGTGCCAGCAGCTTAGGTGGTCGGTATGATGGCTACACCTTC. Translation gives CASSLGGRYDGYTF.

The chain employs TRBV10-3 and TRBJ2-7; D is ambiguous. The germline V gene has CDR1 ENHRY and CDR2 SYGVKD. V lost 0 bases and J lost 5, with 11 bases in between. This CDR3 region has 14 residues. The CDR3 reads CAISESPLQDEQYF. CDR3 nucleotides: TGTGCCATCAGTGAGTCTCCCCTCCAGGACGAGCAGTACTTC.

The chain is built from TRBV2 and TRBJ1-1; D gene ambiguous. Germline V gene sequence: CDR1 SNHLY, CDR2 FYNNEI. This CDR3 comprises 12 residues. The V end was cut by 2 bases, the J end by 10 bases, with 11 bases between. As DNA, the CDR3 is TGTGCCAGCAGTGAAAGGAGTGTTGCAGCTTTCTTT. Translating it yields CASSERSVAAFF. The whole variable domain, filled in from reference TRBV2 and TRBJ1-1, reads EPEVTQTPSHQVTQMGQEVILRCVPISNHLYFYWYRQILGQKVEFLVSFYNNEISEKSEIFDDQFSVERPDGSNFTLKIRSTKLEDSAMYFCASSERSVAAFFGQGTRLTVV.

This clone has more than one count but fewer than ten. The chain is built from TRBV19 and TRBJ2-1; 8 bases are shared with TRBD2. The junction had 9 bases not matched to a gene; V was cut back by 4 bases and J by 4 bases. Germline values: CDR1 LNHDA, CDR2 SQIVND (reference sequence). The CDR3 is 16 amino acids. The CDR3 is CASSKEVAGPYNEQFF. Here the CDR3 DNA reads TGTGCCAGTAGTAAAGAAGTAGCGGGACCATACAATGAGCAGTTCTTC.

This clone has just one count. The gene calls are TRBV11-2 and TRBJ1-2; weak D call: TRBD1 (5 bases). CDR3 size: 14 residues. Trimming took off 5 bases at V and 4 bases at J, with 14 bases between the two ends. Germline V lookup: CDR1 SGHAT, CDR2 FQNNGV. CDR3 region: CASSDDRYGYGYTF. The DNA for the CDR3 is TGTGCCAGCAGCGATGACAGATATGGCTATGGCTACACCTTC.

This clone has just a few counts. This chain joins TRBV5-1 and TRBJ2-7, with no clear D. Germline V lookup: CDR1 SGHRS, CDR2 YFSETQ. V lost 4 bases, J lost 6 bases, and 17 bases lay in between. The CDR3 is made up of 14 amino acids. Here the CDR3 reads CASSPPSTRGEQYF. In DNA form, the CDR3 reads TGCGCCAGCAGCCCTCCTTCGACCCGCGGCGAGCAGTACTTC. Filled out from reference TRBV5-1 and TRBJ2-7, the complete variable domain reads KAGVTQTPRYLIKTRGQQVTLSCSPISGHRSVSWYQQTPGQGLQFLFEYFSETQRNKGNFPGRFSGRQFSNSRSEMNVSTLELGDSALYLCASSPPSTRGEQYFGPGTRLTVT.

A single count supports this clone. This chain uses TRBV30 with TRBJ2-1; tentative D call: TRBD2 (5 bases). CDR3 length: 12 residues. V gave up 3 bases and J gave up 8 bases, with 11 bases separating them. From germline, CDR1 is GTSNPN and CDR2 SVGIG (reference sequence). Here the CDR3 DNA reads TGTGCCTGGAGGGCTCGGAGGTATGAGCAGTTCTTC. Protein: CAWRARRYEQFF.

This sequence joins TRBV2 and TRBJ2-3, with 7 bases fitting TRBD1. The CDR3 consists of 17 residues. Losses at the gene ends were 6 bases for V and 2 bases for J; bases not matched to a gene: 14. Germline assignment: CDR1 SNHLY and CDR2 FYNNEI. The chain's CDR3 is CASRGEDRAWLTDTQYF. The CDR3 DNA reads as TGTGCCAGCAGGGGTGAAGACAGGGCTTGGCTCACAGATACGCAGTATTTT.

This rearrangement joins TRBV11-1 to TRBJ1-1, with D possibly TRBD1 on 6 matching bases. This CDR3 is built from 17 residues. Germline CDR1 SGHAT, CDR2 FQDESV (reference sequence). Trimming took 1 base from V and 6 from J, leaving 21 bases between them. CDR3 sequence: CASSLVPDRFYTPEAFF. Here the CDR3 DNA reads TGTGCCAGCAGCTTAGTCCCCGACAGGTTTTACACACCTGAAGCTTTCTTT.

V gene TRBV5-5 combines with J gene TRBJ1-1; 9 positions match TRBD1. CDR3 length: 15 amino acids. Per germline, CDR1 SGHKS and CDR2 YYEKEE (reference sequence). Unmatched junction bases numbered 6, after V lost 5 bases and J lost 1 base. The CDR3 here is CASRLRQGENTEAFF. In nucleotides, the CDR3 is TGTGCCAGCAGATTACGACAGGGGGAGAACACTGAAGCTTTCTTT.

The CDR3 DNA reads as TGTGCCACCAGCAGAGATCTCAGGGGCACTGAAGCTTTCTTT. Residues: CATSRDLRGTEAFF. The chain is built from TRBV15 and TRBJ1-1, with D perhaps TRBD1 (6 bases). Germline-derived CDR1 and CDR2 are LNHNV and YYDKDF (reference sequence). Trimming left V 0 bases short and J 4 bases short, with 9 bases between. CDR3 length: 14 amino acids.

This chain joins TRBV6-1 and TRBJ1-5; D call uncertain. The CDR3 runs 15 residues. Germline V gene sequence: CDR1 MNHNS, CDR2 SASEGT. Trimming pared 4 bases from V and 5 bases from J, leaving 15 bases between. This chain's CDR3 is CASSGTAERDQPQHF. The CDR3 DNA reads TGTGCCAGCAGTGGAACGGCGGAGCGGGATCAGCCCCAGCATTTT.

This clone was detected only a few times. The chain combines TRBV19 with TRBJ1-2, with D possibly matching TRBD1 (6 bases). This CDR3 region has 15 residues. Trimming took 0 bases from V and 4 from J, leaving 12 bases between them. CDR1 and CDR2 (germline): LNHDA, SQIVND (reference sequence). The CDR3 nucleotides read TGTGCCAGTAGTATAGACCCCGGGACAACCTATGGCTACACCTTC. This translates into CASSIDPGTTYGYTF.

In this sample, this clone turned up once. The chain joins TRBV5-8 to TRBJ1-2; 8 nucleotides align to TRBD1. Germline loops: CDR1 SGHTS, CDR2 YDEGEE. This CDR3 region has 16 residues. V dropped 4 bases and J dropped 4; count of bases not matched to a gene: 12. DNA of the CDR3: TGTGCCAGCAGCCTTACGACAGGGGAGGTAGTCTATGGCTACACCTTC. Its protein is CASSLTTGEVVYGYTF.

This rearrangement joins TRBV19 to TRBJ2-1; 11 bases line up with TRBD2. The V gene's germline CDR1 is LNHDA and CDR2 SQIVND (reference sequence). V shed 3 bases, J shed 8 bases, and the junction held 9 bases outside the gene matches. The CDR3 loop spans 16 amino acids. The chain's CDR3 is CASSIRGLAGGDEQFF. Here the CDR3 DNA reads TGTGCCAGTAGTATTAGAGGGCTAGCGGGAGGTGATGAGCAGTTCTTC. Full variable domain (rest looked up from reference TRBV19 and TRBJ2-1): DGGITQSPKYLFRKEGQNVTLSCEQNLNHDAMYWYRQDPGQGLRLIYYSQIVNDFQKGDIAEGYSVSREKKESFPLTVTSAQKNPTAFYLCASSIRGLAGGDEQFFGPGTRLTVL.

The chain carries TRBV28 and TRBJ2-7; 12 bases agree with TRBD1. The CDR3 is 16 amino acids. Germline CDR1 reads MDHEN; CDR2 reads SYDVKM. V lost 5 bases and J lost 4; bases outside the gene matches: 9. This CDR3 reads CASSKFRDRGRYEQYF. Written as DNA, the CDR3 is TGTGCCAGCAGTAAGTTCCGGGACAGGGGGCGATACGAGCAGTACTTC. Drawing the rest from reference TRBV28 and TRBJ2-7, the complete variable domain is DVKVTQSSRYLVKRTGEKVFLECVQDMDHENMFWYRQDPGLGLRLIYFSYDVKMKEKGDIPEGYSVSREKKERFSLILESASTNQTSMYLCASSKFRDRGRYEQYFGPGTRLTVT.

This clone showed up just a few times. V usage is TRBV5-6 and J usage is TRBJ2-7, with D tentatively TRBD1 (6 bases). The V end lost 4 bases, the J end lost 2 bases, and 13 bases lay between the germline ends. The CDR3 spans 14 residues. CDR1 SGHDT and CDR2 YYEEEE come from the germline V gene. The CDR3 DNA reads TGTGCCAGCAGCGACCTCCGGGACACCTACGAGCAGTACTTC. This codes for CASSDLRDTYEQYF.

The CDR3 coding sequence is TGTGCCAGCAATTTACTAGCGGGAGGAACGAATGAGCAGTTCTTC. Translation: CASNLLAGGTNEQFF. The gene calls are TRBV6-1 and TRBJ2-1; 12 positions match TRBD2. This CDR3 spans 15 amino acids. With V trimmed by 7 bases and J by 7 bases, 8 bases remained unmatched. Germline CDR1 and CDR2: MNHNS and SASEGT.